These T cell receptor beta chains were read from a single sample in a study of blood T cells in healthy people across ages. TCRdb re-analysed the 5' RACE reads in MiXCR, keeping a single row per CDR3 protein. The sample records about 1.5 million distinct CDR3 sequences, approximately 43% being singletons. Material for sequencing was blood. Receptor source: a woman in her late teens or twenties in good health. Both conserved end residues are part of each CDR3. The D gene is left open where the match is weak. The size of a clone is reported for some rows only, either as once, few or many, or as a class for expanded clones.

>TRBJ2-5|TRBV6-6|TRBD2|.
CATQGLAGGLHKYF
TGTGCCACCCAGGGACTAGCGGGGGGGTTACATAAGTACTTC
>TRBJ1-2|TRBV5-1|TRBD1|.
CASSLEGTGWNYGYTF
TGCGCCAGCAGCTTGGAGGGGACAGGGTGGAACTATGGCTACACCTTC
>TRBJ2-7|TRBV28|.|.
CASSRVAPYEQYF
TGTGCCAGCAGTAGGGTGGCTCCCTACGAGCAGTACTTC
>TRBJ1-6|TRBV10-2|.|.
CASRSGDTRNSPLHF
TGCGCCAGCAGGTCCGGGGACACTCGGAATTCACCCCTCCACTTT
>TRBJ2-3|TRBV20-1|.|once
CSAIGPQRRTDTQYF
TGCAGTGCTATTGGGCCCCAACGCCGCACAGATACGCAGTATTTT
>TRBJ1-2|TRBV30|TRBD1|.
CAWSRDLRGGYGYTF
TGTGCCTGGAGTAGAGATCTCAGGGGGGGCTATGGCTACACCTTC
>TRBJ2-1|TRBV7-9|TRBD2|once
CASSFSSGSDNEQFF
TGTGCCAGCAGCTTCTCCAGCGGGAGCGACAATGAGCAGTTCTTC
>TRBJ2-3|TRBV20-1|TRBD2|.
CSARRRLAGLTQYF
TGCAGTGCTAGACGACGTCTAGCGGGGCTTACGCAGTATTTT
>TRBJ2-2|TRBV20-1|.|.
CSARIGGGSGELFF
TGCAGTGCTAGGATAGGAGGGGGGTCCGGGGAGCTGTTTTTT
>TRBJ1-5|TRBV19|.|few
CASSIMGGQPQHF
TGTGCCAGTAGTATAATGGGTGGTCAGCCCCAGCATTTT
>TRBJ1-4|TRBV2|TRBD1|.
CASNPQGAGNEKLFF
TGTGCCAGCAACCCTCAGGGGGCCGGGAATGAAAAACTGTTTTTT
>TRBJ2-5|TRBV12-3/TRBV12-4|TRBD2|.
CASSLWSGGHQETQYF
TGTGCCAGCAGTTTATGGAGCGGGGGCCACCAAGAGACCCAGTACTTC
>TRBJ1-2|TRBV10-3|TRBD1|.
CAISETGGVKYGYTF
TGTGCCATCAGTGAGACAGGGGGCGTAAAGTATGGCTACACCTTC
>TRBJ1-2|TRBV7-9|.|few
CASSLGVGSGYTF
TGTGCCAGCAGCTTAGGAGTTGGGAGTGGCTACACCTTC
>TRBJ1-2|TRBV6-5|.|.
CASFNKNYGYTF
TGTGCCAGCTTCAACAAGAACTATGGCTACACCTTC
>TRBJ2-5|TRBV20-1|.|few
CSARGPIWASRKETQYF
TGCAGTGCTAGGGGGCCCATCTGGGCTAGCAGAAAAGAGACCCAGTACTTC
>TRBJ2-2|TRBV2|.|.
CASSESPNTGELFF
TGTGCCAGCAGTGAAAGTCCGAACACCGGGGAGCTGTTTTTT
>TRBJ2-3|TRBV7-9|.|few
CASSETGAGDTQYF
TGTGCCAGCAGCGAGACCGGGGCCGGGGATACGCAGTATTTT
>TRBJ2-3|TRBV2|TRBD2|.
CASSETSGGIFSSTDTQYF
TGTGCCAGCTCAGAGACTAGCGGGGGAATCTTTTCTAGCACAGATACGCAGTATTTT
>TRBJ1-1|TRBV13|TRBD1|.
CASSLYRGDLGTEAFF
TGTGCCAGCAGCCTCTACAGGGGGGATCTGGGCACTGAAGCTTTCTTT
>TRBJ2-5|TRBV20-1|.|.
CSAGSFGTYEETQYF
TGCAGTGCTGGATCCTTCGGGACCTACGAAGAGACCCAGTACTTC
>TRBJ1-2|TRBV20-1|.|few
CSAISRGLGYTF
TGCAGTGCTATTAGTCGGGGGTTAGGCTACACCTTC
>TRBJ2-1|TRBV20-1|TRBD2|few
CSARRTSGFTPYNEQFF
TGCAGTGCTAGACGGACTAGCGGGTTCACTCCCTACAATGAGCAGTTCTTC
>TRBJ1-1|TRBV10-3|.|.
CAISEPLNTEAFF
TGTGCCATCAGTGAGCCTTTGAACACTGAAGCTTTCTTT
>TRBJ2-5|TRBV4-3|.|.
CASSQALILFNEQYF
TGCGCCAGCAGCCAAGCCCTCATTTTGTTCAATGAGCAGTACTTC
>TRBJ2-3|TRBV24-1|.|.
CATGGSTDTQYF
TGTGCCACCGGGGGGAGCACAGATACGCAGTATTTT
>TRBJ1-2|TRBV20-1|TRBD1|.
CSARDHRGRDYGYTF
TGCAGTGCTAGAGATCACAGGGGTAGGGACTATGGCTACACCTTC
>TRBJ2-3|TRBV9|.|.
CASSPRPMTDTQYF
TGTGCCAGCAGCCCTCGCCCCATGACAGATACGCAGTATTTT
>TRBJ1-4|TRBV9|.|.
CASSVAAYTDEKLFF
TGTGCCAGCAGCGTAGCGGCCTACACCGATGAAAAACTGTTTTTT
>TRBJ2-7|TRBV12-3/TRBV12-4|.|few
CASSFLLHNEQYF
TGTGCCAGCAGTTTTCTCCTTCACAATGAGCAGTACTTC
>TRBJ1-6|TRBV7-2|.|.
CASSSIRTGRDNSPLHF
TGTGCCAGCAGCTCCATTCGTACGGGACGGGATAATTCACCCCTCCACTTT
>TRBJ1-1|TRBV20-1|.|.
CSASLMGDTEAFF
TGCAGTGCCTCCTTAATGGGAGACACTGAAGCTTTCTTT
>TRBJ1-5|TRBV29-1|.|.
CSVEIGHNQPQHF
TGCAGCGTTGAAATAGGACATAATCAGCCCCAGCATTTT
>TRBJ2-1|TRBV20-1|.|many
CSARAWRSNNEQFF
TGCAGTGCTAGGGCTTGGCGTTCCAACAATGAGCAGTTCTTC
>TRBJ1-2|TRBV6-5|TRBD1|.
CASSNRQGDNYGYTF
TGTGCCAGCAGTAACCGACAGGGGGACAACTATGGCTACACCTTC
>TRBJ2-1|TRBV7-2|.|.
CASSLLGWGEQFF
TGTGCCAGCAGCCTACTGGGGTGGGGGGAGCAGTTCTTC
>TRBJ2-1|TRBV28|TRBD2|few
CASSFWRGGLNEQFF
TGTGCCAGCAGTTTCTGGCGGGGGGGCCTCAATGAGCAGTTCTTC
>TRBJ2-3|TRBV6-6|TRBD1|.
CASSPRTGDSKVSQYF
TGTGCCAGCAGTCCTCGGACAGGGGACTCCAAGGTTTCGCAGTATTTT
>TRBJ2-7|TRBV30|TRBD1|once
CAWGGTGTYEQYF
TGTGCCTGGGGGGGGACAGGGACTTACGAGCAGTACTTC
>TRBJ1-2|TRBV11-2|TRBD1|.
CASSKRTGGNCGYTF
TGTGCCAGCAGCAAGAGGACAGGGGGAAACTGTGGCTACACCTTC
>TRBJ1-3|TRBV10-3|.|.
CAISPPRDTDSGNTIYF
TGTGCCATCAGTCCACCCCGGGACACAGACTCTGGAAACACCATATATTTT
>TRBJ2-7|TRBV10-2|TRBD2|.
CASNRLAGWNEQYF
TGCGCCAGCAACAGACTAGCGGGGTGGAATGAGCAGTACTTC
>TRBJ2-7|TRBV7-9|.|.
CASNTWGSEQYF
TGTGCCAGCAACACGTGGGGTTCCGAGCAGTACTTC
>TRBJ1-1|TRBV2|TRBD1|.
CASSADRERTFF
TGTGCCAGCAGTGCAGACAGGGAGAGGACTTTCTTT
>TRBJ2-5|TRBV25-1|.|.
CASGISTASYF
TGTGCCAGCGGTATTAGCACAGCTTCGTACTTC
>TRBJ2-4|TRBV29-1|.|few
CSVEEKGRAGNIQYF
TGCAGCGTTGAAGAAAAGGGTCGAGCCGGAAACATTCAGTACTTC